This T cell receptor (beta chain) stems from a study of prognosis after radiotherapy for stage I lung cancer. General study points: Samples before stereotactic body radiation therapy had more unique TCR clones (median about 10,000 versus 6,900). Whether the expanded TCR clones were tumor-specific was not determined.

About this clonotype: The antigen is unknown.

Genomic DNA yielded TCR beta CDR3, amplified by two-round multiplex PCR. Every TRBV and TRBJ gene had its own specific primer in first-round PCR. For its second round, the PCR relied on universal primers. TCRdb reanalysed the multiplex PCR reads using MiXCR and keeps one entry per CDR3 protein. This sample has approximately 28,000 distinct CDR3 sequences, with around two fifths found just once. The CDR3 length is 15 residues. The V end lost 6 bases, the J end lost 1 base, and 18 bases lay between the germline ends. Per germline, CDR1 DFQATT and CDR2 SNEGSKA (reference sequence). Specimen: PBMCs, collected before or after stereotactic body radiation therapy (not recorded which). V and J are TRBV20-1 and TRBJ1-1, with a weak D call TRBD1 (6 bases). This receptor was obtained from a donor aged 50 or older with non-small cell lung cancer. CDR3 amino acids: CSARPSRGWNTEAFF. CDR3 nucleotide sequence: TGCAGTGCCAGACCATCCAGGGGATGGAACACTGAAGCTTTCTTT.